Shown below are 17 T cell receptor beta chains from a single sample sequenced in a study of cytomegalovirus exposure and HLA in healthy donors. PCR amplification relied on 60 Vbeta primers (plus 13 Jbeta primers). Repertoires were generated with immunoSEQ multiplex PCR, while TCRdb's copy carries only in-frame clones and drops some. Altogether fewer than 200,000 clones are present, roughly 76% being singletons, with the ten largest covering approximately 1.3%. What was sequenced was PBMCs. Every receptor here comes from a man aged 55 to 70 in good health and CMV-seronegative.

The chain combines TRBV7-9 with TRBJ2-5, with D perhaps TRBD1 (8 bases). The J call may not be correct, given that the DNA end is closer to TRBJ2-7. The germline CDR1 and CDR2 sequences are SEHNR and FQNEAQ (reference sequence). The CDR3 consists of 15 residues. In DNA form, the CDR3 reads TGTGCCAGTAGGGGGCCGTACAGGGGGGGCTACGAGCAGTACTTC. Amino acids: CASRGPYRGGYEQYF.

The chain links TRBV29-1 to TRBJ2-7, with TRBD2 matching 8 bases. The CDR3 spans 13 residues. After removal of 7 bases from V and 5 bases from J, the junction contained 10 bases not matched to a gene. CDR1 SQVTM and CDR2 ANQGSEA come from the germline V gene. The CDR3 here is CSAGGGRSNEQYF. DNA for the CDR3: TGCAGCGCAGGCGGGGGGCGGTCTAACGAGCAGTACTTC.

This chain connects TRBV19 to TRBJ2-5, with D possibly matching TRBD1 (6 bases). This CDR3 contains 13 residues. Trimming left V 5 bases short and J 1 base short, with 8 bases between. The V gene's germline CDR1 is LNHDA and CDR2 SQIVND (reference sequence). CDR3 bases: TGTGCCAGTAGTGGACAGATCCAAGAGACCCAGTACTTC. This translates into CASSGQIQETQYF.

The chain combines TRBV6-5 with TRBJ1-2, with 7 nucleotides matching TRBD1. V lost 2 bases to trimming and J lost 3 bases; unmatched junction nucleotides: 0. From germline, CDR1 is MNHEY and CDR2 SVGAGI. The CDR3 runs to 13 residues. The CDR3 nucleotides are TGTGCCAGCAGTTACGGACAGGACTATGGCTACACCTTC. Translating gives CASSYGQDYGYTF.

The sample holds a few counts of this clone. CDR3: CASSAGAGGTQYF. CDR3 sequence (DNA): TGTGCCAGCAGTGCAGGGGCGGGGGGGACCCAGTACTTC. The genes are TRBV2 and TRBJ2-5; 8 positions agree with TRBD2. This CDR3 region has 13 residues. Trimming removed 4 bases from V and 7 bases from J; junction bases left unmatched: 5. The germline CDR1 and CDR2 sequences are SNHLY and FYNNEI.

CDR3 amino acids: CASRAGEYQETQYF. The CDR3 region has the DNA TGCGCCAGCAGGGCAGGGGAGTACCAAGAGACCCAGTACTTC. The chain combines TRBV5-1 with TRBJ2-5; possibly TRBD1 for D (6 bases). Germline V gene sequence: CDR1 SGHRS, CDR2 YFSETQ. V was trimmed by 5 bases and J by 0 bases, leaving 11 bases between them. This CDR3 is built from 14 residues.

The V gene is TRBV7-3, the J gene TRBJ2-5; TRBD2 is a possible D gene (7 bases). The CDR3 has 16 amino acids. Trimming pared 5 bases from V and 4 bases from J, leaving 20 bases between. Germline values: CDR1 SGHTA, CDR2 FQGTGA. The DNA of the CDR3 is TGTGCCAGCAGCCCAGGGGTGAGGGGGGGAGGAGAGACCCAGTACTTC. Its protein product is CASSPGVRGGGETQYF. The full variable domain, with the rest looked up from reference TRBV7-3 and TRBJ2-5, is GAGVSQTPSNKVTEKGKYVELRCDPISGHTALYWYRQSLGQGPEFLIYFQGTGAADDSGLPNDRFFAVRPEGSVSTLKIQRTERGDSAVYLCASSPGVRGGGETQYFGPGTRLLVL.

This clone was detected only a few times. This rearrangement joins TRBV5-1 to TRBJ1-1, with a tentative D call TRBD1 (6 bases). This CDR3 spans 17 amino acids. With 1 base removed from V and 5 bases from J, the gap between germline ends came to 21 bases. Germline V CDR1 and CDR2: SGHRS, YFSETQ. This CDR3 is CASSLRIFGGGRTEAFF. CDR3 nucleotide sequence: TGCGCCAGCAGCTTGAGGATATTTGGGGGGGGGCGGACTGAAGCTTTCTTT.

The CDR3 DNA sequence: TGTGCCAGCAGCCAAGAACTGGCGGACTCCTACGAGCAGTACTTC. This sequence encodes CASSQELADSYEQYF. The chain links TRBV4-2 to TRBJ2-5, with D hard to call. The DNA end lines up better with TRBJ2-7; the J call may be wrong. The CDR3 sequence is 15 residues long. The germline CDR1 and CDR2 sequences are LGHNA and YNFKEQ.

The table lists this clone with a few counts. V gene TRBV11-2 combines with J gene TRBJ2-5, with 14 nucleotides matching TRBD2. The CDR3 has 16 residues. V shed 5 bases, J shed 5 bases, and the junction held 7 bases outside the gene matches. Germline V gene data show CDR1 as SGHAT and CDR2 as FQNNGV. CDR3 bases: TGTGCCAGCAGCAATAAGGGACTAGCGGGAGTTGAGACCCAGTACTTC. Translating it yields CASSNKGLAGVETQYF.

V usage is TRBV30 and J usage is TRBJ2-5, with 12 bases lining up with TRBD2. CDR1 GTSNPN and CDR2 SVGIG come from the germline V gene (reference sequence). The CDR3 length is 14 residues. V lost 8 bases and J lost 1; bases outside the gene matches: 5. This chain's CDR3 is CAGSLAGGQETQYF. In DNA form, the CDR3 reads TGTGCCGGCTCACTAGCGGGGGGCCAAGAGACCCAGTACTTC.

This clone was counted only a few times. The chain employs TRBV6-4 and TRBJ2-1; 9 bases match TRBD2. V dropped 4 bases and J dropped 4; count of bases not matched to a gene: 8. CDR3 length: 16 amino acids. Germline assignment: CDR1 MRHNA and CDR2 SNTAGT. The chain's CDR3 is CASSVESGGPYNEQFF. In DNA form, the CDR3 reads TGTGCCAGCAGTGTAGAGAGCGGGGGGCCTTACAATGAGCAGTTCTTC.

The chain couples TRBV4-1 to TRBJ2-2, with 9 bases that match TRBD1. This CDR3 has 16 amino acids. Looked up from germline, CDR1 is MGHRA and CDR2 is YSYEKL. The J segment lost 1 base and the V segment lost 4 bases, leaving 4 bases of the junction unmatched. Written as DNA, the CDR3 is TGCGCCAGCAGCCCACCGGGACAGGGGAACACCGGGGAGCTGTTTTTT. Translation gives CASSPPGQGNTGELFF.

This clone was detected only a few times. CDR3 nucleotide sequence: TGTGCCAGCAGTTTACCGACCCTTGCGGGGGCGGGGGAAGCTTTCTTT. Protein product: CASSLPTLAGAGEAFF. The chain uses TRBV28 and TRBJ1-1, with D perhaps TRBD1 (6 bases). The CDR3 extends over 16 amino acids. The germline V and J ends were trimmed by 2 bases and 8 bases, with 21 bases remaining between them. In germline, CDR1 is MDHEN, CDR2 SYDVKM.

The V gene is TRBV28, the J gene TRBJ1-2; 8 nucleotides line up with TRBD1. The V gene's germline CDR1 is MDHEN and CDR2 SYDVKM. Trimming at V came to 5 bases and at J to 4 bases, leaving 12 bases not matched to a gene. The CDR3 has 16 amino acids. CDR3 coding DNA: TGTGCCAGCAGTGGGACAGGATCCCCTTTCGGCTATGGCTACACCTTC. It codes for CASSGTGSPFGYGYTF.

CDR3 residues: CASSPQGTDTQYF. As DNA, the CDR3 is TGTGCCAGCTCACCGCAGGGCACAGATACGCAGTATTTT. The chain combines TRBV18 with TRBJ2-3; no definite D call. The CDR3 has 13 amino acids. Trimming took off 3 bases at V and 1 base at J, with 5 bases between the two ends. Germline CDR1 and CDR2: KGHSH and LQKENI.

The chain has TRBV5-1 and TRBJ1-2, with a weak D call TRBD1 (5 bases). Per the germline V gene, CDR1 is SGHRS and CDR2 is YFSETQ. Trimming shortened V by 4 bases and J by 6 bases, and 10 bases separated the two germline ends. The CDR3 has 12 amino acids. The CDR3 reads CASSVGRDGYTF. CDR3 nucleotides: TGCGCCAGCAGCGTGGGGCGGGATGGCTACACCTTC.